The sequence of this TCR beta chain was determined in a study of blood T cell repertoires in COVID-19. For the study at large: Whether acute or convalescent, the COVID-19 samples came from the United States, Italy and Spain.

Authors' methods: Counts of nucleated cells, estimated from reference gene primer amplification, were obtained. The method was immunoSEQ multiplex PCR; TCRdb's version includes in-frame clones alone and lacks a portion of them. The V and J calls and the clone size are those of that table, but D and trimming were determined from the DNA. The sample records 250,000 to 350,000 clones, around 88% being singletons. This clone was picked up one time. From germline, CDR1 is MNHEY and CDR2 SVGAGI. V was trimmed by 2 bases and J by 5 bases, leaving 16 bases between them. This CDR3 has 16 amino acids. The material sequenced was peripheral blood. V gene TRBV6-5 combines with J gene TRBJ2-1, with D possibly TRBD2 on 6 matching bases. The sequence came from a woman aged 30 to 39 who had recovered from COVID-19. CDR3 coding DNA: TGTGCCAGCAGTTACGCGGGGAGCCGTACCAACAATGAGCAGTTCTTC. Its translation: CASSYAGSRTNNEQFF.